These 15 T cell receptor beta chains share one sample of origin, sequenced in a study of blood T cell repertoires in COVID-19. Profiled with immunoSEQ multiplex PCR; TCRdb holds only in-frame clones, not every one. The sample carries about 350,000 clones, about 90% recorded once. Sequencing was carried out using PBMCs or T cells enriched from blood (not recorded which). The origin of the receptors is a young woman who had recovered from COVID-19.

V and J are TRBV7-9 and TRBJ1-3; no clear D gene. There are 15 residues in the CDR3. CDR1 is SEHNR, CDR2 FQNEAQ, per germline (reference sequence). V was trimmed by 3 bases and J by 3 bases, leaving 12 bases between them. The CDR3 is CASSFGAVSGNTIYF. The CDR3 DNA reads TGTGCCAGCAGCTTTGGTGCGGTCAGTGGAAACACCATATATTTT.

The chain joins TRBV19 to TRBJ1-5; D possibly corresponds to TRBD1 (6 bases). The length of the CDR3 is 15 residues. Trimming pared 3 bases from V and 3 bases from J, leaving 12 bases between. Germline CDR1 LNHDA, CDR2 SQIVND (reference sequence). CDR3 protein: CASSILTGDNQPQHF. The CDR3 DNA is TGTGCCAGTAGTATCCTGACAGGAGACAATCAGCCCCAGCATTTT.

This chain's CDR3 is CASSQMWGDSTQYF. In nucleotides, the CDR3 is TGCGCCAGCAGCCAAATGTGGGGGGATAGTACGCAGTATTTT. The genes are TRBV4-1 and TRBJ2-3, with D possibly matching TRBD2 (6 bases). Germline lookup yields CDR1 MGHRA and CDR2 YSYEKL. The V and J ends lost 2 bases and 8 bases respectively, with 14 bases between them. CDR3 length: 14 residues.

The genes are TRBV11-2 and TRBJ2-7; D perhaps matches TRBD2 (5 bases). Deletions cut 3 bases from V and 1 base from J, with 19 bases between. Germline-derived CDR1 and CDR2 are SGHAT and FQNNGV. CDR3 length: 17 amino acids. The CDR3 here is CASSLASHNRASYEQYF. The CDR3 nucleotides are TGTGCCAGCAGCTTGGCTAGCCACAATAGAGCGTCCTACGAGCAGTACTTC.

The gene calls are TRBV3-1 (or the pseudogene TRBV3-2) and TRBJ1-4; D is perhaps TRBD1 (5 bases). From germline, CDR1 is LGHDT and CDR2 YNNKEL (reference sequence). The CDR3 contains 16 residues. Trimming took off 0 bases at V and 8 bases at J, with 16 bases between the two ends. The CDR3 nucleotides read TGTGCCAGCAGCCAAGATATGCGACAGTTGGGGGAAAAACTGTTTTTT. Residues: CASSQDMRQLGEKLFF.

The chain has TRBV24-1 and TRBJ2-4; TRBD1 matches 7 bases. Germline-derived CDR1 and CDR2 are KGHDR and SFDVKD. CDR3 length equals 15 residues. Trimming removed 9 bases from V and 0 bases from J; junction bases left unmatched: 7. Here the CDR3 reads CATLWGQLAKNIQYF. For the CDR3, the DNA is TGTGCCACCTTATGGGGACAGCTAGCCAAAAACATTCAGTACTTC.

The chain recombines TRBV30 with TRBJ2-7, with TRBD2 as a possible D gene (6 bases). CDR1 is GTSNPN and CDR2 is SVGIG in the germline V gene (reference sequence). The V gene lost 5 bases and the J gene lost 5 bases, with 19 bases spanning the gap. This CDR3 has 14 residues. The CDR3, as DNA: TGTGCCTGGGAGGATGGGGGGTTTAGGAACGAGCAGTACTTC. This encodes CAWEDGGFRNEQYF.

The CDR3 loop reads CASSSPGSGNTIYF. In nucleotides, the CDR3 is TGTGCCAGCAGTTCCCCAGGCTCTGGAAACACCATATATTTT. The chain employs TRBV28 and TRBJ1-3, with no clear D. The V gene lost 4 bases and the J gene lost 0 bases, with 7 bases spanning the gap. Germline V gives CDR1 MDHEN, CDR2 SYDVKM. This CDR3 spans 14 amino acids.

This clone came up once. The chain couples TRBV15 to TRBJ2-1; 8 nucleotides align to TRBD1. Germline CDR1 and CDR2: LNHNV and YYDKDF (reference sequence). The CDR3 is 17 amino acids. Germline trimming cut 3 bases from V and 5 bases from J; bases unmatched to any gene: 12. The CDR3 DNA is TGTGCCACCAGCAGCTCACTTACAGGGGGACGGGACAATGAGCAGTTCTTC. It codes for CATSSSLTGGRDNEQFF.

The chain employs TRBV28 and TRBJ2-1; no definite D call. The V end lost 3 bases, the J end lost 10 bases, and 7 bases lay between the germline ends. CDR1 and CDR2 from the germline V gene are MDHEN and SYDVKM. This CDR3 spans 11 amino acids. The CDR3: CASSFMAEQFF. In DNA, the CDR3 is TGTGCCAGCAGTTTTATGGCAGAGCAGTTCTTC.

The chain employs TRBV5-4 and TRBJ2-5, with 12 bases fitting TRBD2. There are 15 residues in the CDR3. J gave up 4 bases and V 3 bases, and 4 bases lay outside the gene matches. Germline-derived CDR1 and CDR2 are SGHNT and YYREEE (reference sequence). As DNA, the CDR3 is TGTGCCAGCAGCTCTCAACTAGCGGGGGGAGAGACCCAGTACTTC. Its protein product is CASSSQLAGGETQYF.

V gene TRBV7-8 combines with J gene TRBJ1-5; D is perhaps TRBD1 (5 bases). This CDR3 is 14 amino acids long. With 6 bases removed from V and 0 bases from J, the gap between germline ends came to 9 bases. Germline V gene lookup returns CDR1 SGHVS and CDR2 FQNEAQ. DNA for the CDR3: TGTGCCAGCAGAGCAGGGTCTAGCAATCAGCCCCAGCATTTT. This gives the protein CASRAGSSNQPQHF.

The CDR3 sequence: CAWSAARGQGSNQPQHF. The CDR3 DNA reads TGTGCCTGGAGTGCTGCGCGGGGGCAGGGATCCAATCAGCCCCAGCATTTT. This sequence joins TRBV30 and TRBJ1-5; D is perhaps TRBD1 (6 bases). This CDR3 region has 17 residues. Germline lookup yields CDR1 GTSNPN and CDR2 SVGIG (reference sequence). Trimming stripped 1 base from V and 3 bases from J, with 19 bases between.

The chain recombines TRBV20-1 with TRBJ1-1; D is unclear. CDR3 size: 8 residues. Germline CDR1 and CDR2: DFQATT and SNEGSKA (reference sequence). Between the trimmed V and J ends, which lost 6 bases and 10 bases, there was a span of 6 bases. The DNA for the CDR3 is TGCAGTGCCGGGGTAGCTTTCTTT. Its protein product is CSAGVAFF.

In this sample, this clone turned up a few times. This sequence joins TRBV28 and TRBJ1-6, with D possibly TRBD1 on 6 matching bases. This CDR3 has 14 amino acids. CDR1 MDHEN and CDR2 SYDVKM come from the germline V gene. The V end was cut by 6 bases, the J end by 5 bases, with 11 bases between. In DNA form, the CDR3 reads TGTGCCAGCAGGTACCACAGGGATAATTCACCCCTCCACTTT. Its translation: CASRYHRDNSPLHF.